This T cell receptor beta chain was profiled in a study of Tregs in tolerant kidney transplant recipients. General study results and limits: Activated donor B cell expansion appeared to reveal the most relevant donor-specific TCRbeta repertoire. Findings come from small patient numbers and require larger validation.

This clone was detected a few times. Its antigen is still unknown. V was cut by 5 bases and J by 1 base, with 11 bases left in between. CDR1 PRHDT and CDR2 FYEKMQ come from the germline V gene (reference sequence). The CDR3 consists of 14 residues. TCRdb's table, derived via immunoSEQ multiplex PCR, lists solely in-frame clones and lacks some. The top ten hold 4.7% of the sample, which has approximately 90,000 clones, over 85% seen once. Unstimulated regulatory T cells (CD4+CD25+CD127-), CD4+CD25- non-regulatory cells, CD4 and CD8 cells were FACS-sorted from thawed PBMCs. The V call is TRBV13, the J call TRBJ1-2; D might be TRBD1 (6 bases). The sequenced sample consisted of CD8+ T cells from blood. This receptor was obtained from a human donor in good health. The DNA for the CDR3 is TGTGCCAGCAGCCTCGGGACAATTAACTATGGCTACACCTTC. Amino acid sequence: CASSLGTINYGYTF.